Listed below are T cell receptor beta chains from one sample, sequenced in a study of cytomegalovirus exposure and HLA in healthy donors. Assay used: immunoSEQ multiplex PCR; TCRdb lists only in-frame clones, some missing. The table shows under 200,000 clones, with 87% occurring only once. What was sequenced was PBMCs. The receptors were sampled from a woman in her thirties in good health and CMV-seronegative. Both conserved end residues are part of each CDR3. D genes are given only for firm matches. The listing skips clone size in some rows; elsewhere it reads once, few, many or a size class.

V	size	J	D	DNA	CDR3
TRBV19	-	TRBJ2-1	-	TGTGCCAGTAGTATACTGAGCGGGCTATACAATGAGCAGTTCTTC	CASSILSGLYNEQFF
TRBV7-9	-	TRBJ1-1	TRBD1	TGTGCCAGCAGCGGGGGACAGGGTCGCACTGAAGCTTTCTTT	CASSGGQGRTEAFF
TRBV29-1	-	TRBJ1-4	TRBD1	TGCAGCGCAAACCGGGACAGAGGGGAAAAACTGTTTTTT	CSANRDRGEKLFF
TRBV20-1	-	TRBJ2-7	-	TGCAGTGCTAGACCTTTATTGGAGCAGTACTTC	CSARPLLEQYF
TRBV14	-	TRBJ1-1	-	TGTGCCAGCAGCCCCCTCTTAATGAACACTGAAGCTTTCTTT	CASSPLLMNTEAFF
TRBV5-8	-	TRBJ2-7	TRBD2	TGTGCCAGCAGCTTGGGAGCCAGCGGGATCTTCGAGCAGTACTTC	CASSLGASGIFEQYF
TRBV10-3	few	TRBJ2-2	TRBD1	TGTGCCATCAGTGAGTCCGGGACAGCGAACACCGGGGAGCTGTTTTTT	CAISESGTANTGELFF
TRBV7-9	-	TRBJ2-2	TRBD1	TGTGCCAGCAGCTCCCTCTCTCGACAGGGGAACACCGGGGAGCTGTTTTTT	CASSSLSRQGNTGELFF
TRBV5-4	-	TRBJ1-2	-	TGTGCCAGCAGCCTGGGACGGAGCCTCTATGGCTACACCTTC	CASSLGRSLYGYTF
TRBV6-6	-	TRBJ1-1	-	TGTGCCAGCAGTTACCTCAGGGACACTGAAGCTTTCTTT	CASSYLRDTEAFF
TRBV19	once	TRBJ2-5	-	TGTGCCAGTAAAGCGGCCCCGGGGCAAGAGACCCAGTACTTC	CASKAAPGQETQYF
TRBV7-9	-	TRBJ2-4	TRBD1	TGTGCCAGCAGCTTAACGTCGGGACAGGGCTACATTCAGTACTTC	CASSLTSGQGYIQYF
TRBV7-9	-	TRBJ1-1	-	TGTGCCAGCAGCTTAGCGGCAGGTCGTGGTGGCACTGAAGCTTTCTTT	CASSLAAGRGGTEAFF
TRBV7-8	-	TRBJ1-2	TRBD1	TGTGCCAGCAGCTTAGAGGGGGCAGGGTCCGGGTTTTTGTATGGCTACACCTTC	CASSLEGAGSGFLYGYTF
TRBV5-1	-	TRBJ1-2	TRBD1	TGCGCCAGCAGCCAAGACAGGGGGAGCAACTATGGCTACACCTTC	CASSQDRGSNYGYTF
TRBV5-1	-	TRBJ1-1	TRBD1	TGCGCCAGTAACAGGGGGCAAATGAACACTGAAGCTTTCTTT	CASNRGQMNTEAFF
TRBV5-1	few	TRBJ1-4	-	TGCGCCAGCAGCCCAGGGAGGGGAAATGAAAAACTGTTTTTT	CASSPGRGNEKLFF
TRBV19	-	TRBJ1-1	-	TGTGCCAGTAGTAGGGCCCTGAACACTGAAGCTTTCTTT	CASSRALNTEAFF
TRBV5-1	-	TRBJ2-1	-	TGCGCCAGCAGCTTGAGCCTCTCCAATGAGCAGTTCTTC	CASSLSLSNEQFF
TRBV20-1	once	TRBJ2-5	TRBD2	TGTAGCGGGGTCTGGGGAGAGACCCAGTACTTC	CSGVWGETQYF
TRBV6-5	-	TRBJ2-7	-	TGTGCCAGCAGTTACTCGACCAGGGCCCACTACGAGCAGTACTTC	CASSYSTRAHYEQYF
TRBV6-1	-	TRBJ1-1	TRBD1	TGTGCCAGCAAATATGGACAGGGCAGAAGCACTGAAGCTTTCTTT	CASKYGQGRSTEAFF
TRBV4-1	-	TRBJ2-5	-	TGCGCCAGCAGCCAATGGATGGGAGAGGGAGAGACCCAGTACTTC	CASSQWMGEGETQYF
TRBV27	-	TRBJ2-5	TRBD2	TGTGCCAGCAGTGAAGCGGGGTTGGAGACCCAGTACTTC	CASSEAGLETQYF
TRBV27	-	TRBJ2-2	TRBD2	TGTGCCAGCAGTCCCCGGGGGACTAGCGAAAACACCGGGGAGCTGTTTTTT	CASSPRGTSENTGELFF
TRBV10-3	-	TRBJ2-4	-	TGTGCCATCAGTGATTCCGGGATGGGAAACATTCAGTACTTC	CAISDSGMGNIQYF
TRBV7-2	-	TRBJ2-7	-	TGTGCCAGCAGCTTCACAAGCGAGCAGTACTTC	CASSFTSEQYF
TRBV6-5	-	TRBJ1-2	-	TGTGCCAGCAGTTTGGGGAGATGGAATGGCTACACCTTC	CASSLGRWNGYTF
TRBV11-2	-	TRBJ2-7	TRBD1	TGTGCCAGCAGCTTAAATCAGGGGGCCGAGCAGTACTTC	CASSLNQGAEQYF
TRBV5-4	-	TRBJ1-2	-	TGTACCAGCAGCTTGGATGGGCTTTCTAACTATGGCTACACCTTC	CTSSLDGLSNYGYTF
TRBV7-2	-	TRBJ2-1	TRBD2	TGTGCCAGCAGCCCCTCGGCGGTGGCGGGGGTCTACAATGAGCAGTTCTTC	CASSPSAVAGVYNEQFF
TRBV19	once	TRBJ1-3	-	TGTGCCAGACCCCCCCGGTCAGGTTCTGGAAACACCATATATTTT	CARPPRSGSGNTIYF
TRBV7-9	-	TRBJ2-7	-	TGTGCCAGCAGCTTATCCCGAGGTGGTTTCTCCACCTACGAGCAGTACTTC	CASSLSRGGFSTYEQYF
TRBV5-4	-	TRBJ1-1	-	TGTGCCAGCAGCTTGGCCGGGTTTTCGGGGGGGACTGAAGCTTTCTTT	CASSLAGFSGGTEAFF